One and the same sample provided the 10 T cell receptor beta chains below, sequenced in a study of T cells in Graves' hyperthyroidism and ophthalmopathy. The source material, RNA transcripts, was used to amplify TCR beta CDR3 regions. TCR CDR3 underwent first-round RT-PCR with the HTBI primer set. From the multiplex PCR reads, TCRdb called clonotypes with MiXCR, one entry per CDR3 protein. Of approximately 610,000 distinct CDR3 sequences listed, over 12% are singletons. The sample was blood. The receptors were sampled from a woman aged 35 to 49 with Graves' ophthalmopathy.

The gene calls are TRBV20-1 and TRBJ2-5, with D hard to call. The CDR3 sequence is 13 residues long. Germline loops: CDR1 DFQATT, CDR2 SNEGSKA (reference sequence). The germline V and J ends were trimmed by 2 bases and 1 base, with 8 bases remaining between them. CDR3 region: CSARRSSQETQYF. DNA of the CDR3: TGCAGTGCTAGACGTAGCAGCCAAGAGACCCAGTACTTC.

This clonotype was observed at least ten times. The V call is TRBV4-1, the J call TRBJ1-1, with 7 nucleotides matching TRBD1. The CDR3 sequence is 12 residues long. Germline loops: CDR1 MGHRA, CDR2 YSYEKL. Trimming took 5 bases from V and 7 from J; bases not matched to a gene: 4. The CDR3 coding sequence is TGCGCCAGCAGCGAGACAGGGATTGAAGCTTTCTTT. Translating gives CASSETGIEAFF.

In this sample, this clonotype turned up many times. The chain employs TRBV2 and TRBJ1-2; D gene uncertain. Trimming removed 7 bases from V and 6 bases from J, with 12 bases in between. The germline CDR1 and CDR2 sequences are SNHLY and FYNNEI. This CDR3 spans 12 amino acids. The CDR3 DNA reads TGTGCCAGCACACTGGTATTTGATGGCTACACCTTC. This translates into CASTLVFDGYTF.

In this sample, this clonotype turned up many times. The chain uses TRBV6-1 and TRBJ2-5, with TRBD2 matching over 7 bases. This CDR3 comprises 12 residues. V lost 8 bases and J lost 3; bases outside the gene matches: 3. Germline V gives CDR1 MNHNS, CDR2 SASEGT. Here the CDR3 DNA reads TGTGCCAGCTCAGCGGGAAAAGAGACCCAGTACTTC. Protein: CASSAGKETQYF.

The sample holds many counts of this clonotype. The chain combines TRBV27 with TRBJ1-5; D remains ambiguous. V dropped 5 bases and J dropped 4 bases, with 12 bases sitting between them. The CDR3 is 14 amino acids. Germline CDR1 reads MNHEY; CDR2 reads SMNVEV (reference sequence). CDR3 sequence (DNA): TGTGCCAGCAGTGGGGTTTCGAATAATCAGCCCCAGCATTTT. It codes for CASSGVSNNQPQHF.

The chain carries TRBV30 and TRBJ2-1, with D possibly TRBD2 on 6 matching bases. V was cut by 8 bases and J by 0 bases, with 17 bases left in between. CDR3 size: 15 residues. Germline V gene sequence: CDR1 GTSNPN, CDR2 SVGIG (reference sequence). CDR3 nucleotides: TGTGCCCGACATGGGGACGGGAGCTCCTACAATGAGCAGTTCTTC. Protein: CARHGDGSSYNEQFF.

This sequence joins TRBV30 and TRBJ1-6; unclear D gene. There are 13 residues in the CDR3. CDR1 and CDR2 from the germline V gene are GTSNPN and SVGIG (reference sequence). Trimming shortened V by 1 base and J by 6 bases, and 7 bases separated the two germline ends. In nucleotides, the CDR3 is TGTGCCTGGAGTGAACAAATTAATTCACCCCTCCACTTT. It yields the protein CAWSEQINSPLHF. Combining the CDR3 with reference TRBV30 and TRBJ1-6 gives the whole variable domain SQTIHQWPATLVQPVGSPLSLECTVEGTSNPNLYWYRQAAGRGLQLLFYSVGIGQISSEVPQNLSASRPQDRQFILSSKKLLLSDSGFYLCAWSEQINSPLHFGNGTRLTVT.

This clonotype occurred many times. The CDR3 sequence is CASSYPGHQPQHF. The DNA for the CDR3 is TGTGCCAGCAGTTATCCCGGGCATCAGCCCCAGCATTTT. The chain couples TRBV6-5 to TRBJ1-5, with D unclear. The CDR3 spans 13 residues. V was trimmed by 3 bases and J by 5 bases, leaving 8 bases between them. Germline values: CDR1 MNHEY, CDR2 SVGAGI.

V and J are TRBV28 and TRBJ1-6; 7 bases fit TRBD1. Germline CDR1 and CDR2: MDHEN and SYDVKM. Unmatched junction bases numbered 4, after V lost 1 base and J lost 7 bases. The CDR3 consists of 15 residues. The CDR3 here is CASSLSSRGNSPLHF. As DNA, the CDR3 is TGTGCCAGCAGTTTATCTAGCAGGGGGAATTCACCCCTCCACTTT.

This clonotype was picked up many times. J is TRBJ1-1 and V is TRBV27; tentative D call: TRBD1 (6 bases). Germline CDR1 MNHEY, CDR2 SMNVEV (reference sequence). V lost 6 bases, J lost 2 bases, and 16 bases lay in between. There are 15 residues in the CDR3. CDR3: CASRGDNSVNTEAFF. The CDR3 region has the DNA TGTGCCAGCAGGGGGGACAACTCCGTAAACACTGAAGCTTTCTTT.